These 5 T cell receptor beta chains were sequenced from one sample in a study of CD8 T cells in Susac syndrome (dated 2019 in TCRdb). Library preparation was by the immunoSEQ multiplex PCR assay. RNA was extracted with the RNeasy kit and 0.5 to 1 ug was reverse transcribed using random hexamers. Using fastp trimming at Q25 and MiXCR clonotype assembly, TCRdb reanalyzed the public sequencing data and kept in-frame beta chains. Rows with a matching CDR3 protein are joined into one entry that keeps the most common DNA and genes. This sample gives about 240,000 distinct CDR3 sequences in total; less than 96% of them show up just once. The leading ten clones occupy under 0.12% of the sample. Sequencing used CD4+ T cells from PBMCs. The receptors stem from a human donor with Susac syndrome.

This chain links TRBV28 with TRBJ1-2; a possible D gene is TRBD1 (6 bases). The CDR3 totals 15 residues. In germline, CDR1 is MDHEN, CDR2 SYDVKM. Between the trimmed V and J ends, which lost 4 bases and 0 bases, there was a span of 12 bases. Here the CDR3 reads CASSYRASANYGYTF. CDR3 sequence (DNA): TGTGCCAGCAGTTACAGGGCCTCAGCTAACTATGGCTACACCTTC.

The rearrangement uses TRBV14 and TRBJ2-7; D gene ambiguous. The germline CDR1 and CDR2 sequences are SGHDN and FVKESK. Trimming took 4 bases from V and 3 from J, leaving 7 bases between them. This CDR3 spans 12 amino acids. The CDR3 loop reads CASSPTYYEQYF. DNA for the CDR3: TGTGCCAGCAGCCCGACTTACTACGAGCAGTACTTC.

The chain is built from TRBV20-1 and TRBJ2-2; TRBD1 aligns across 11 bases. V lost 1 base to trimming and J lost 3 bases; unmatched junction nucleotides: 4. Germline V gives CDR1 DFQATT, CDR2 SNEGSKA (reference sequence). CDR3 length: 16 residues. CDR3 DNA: TGCAGTGCTAGAGTCCCGGACAGGGGGCACACCGGGGAGCTGTTTTTT. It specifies CSARVPDRGHTGELFF.

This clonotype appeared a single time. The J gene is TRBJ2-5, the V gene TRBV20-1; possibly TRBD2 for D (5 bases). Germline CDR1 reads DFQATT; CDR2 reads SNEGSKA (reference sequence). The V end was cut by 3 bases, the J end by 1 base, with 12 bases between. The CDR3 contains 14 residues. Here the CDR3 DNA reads TGCAGTGCTAGCGACACGGGGAGCCAAGAGACCCAGTACTTC. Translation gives CSASDTGSQETQYF.

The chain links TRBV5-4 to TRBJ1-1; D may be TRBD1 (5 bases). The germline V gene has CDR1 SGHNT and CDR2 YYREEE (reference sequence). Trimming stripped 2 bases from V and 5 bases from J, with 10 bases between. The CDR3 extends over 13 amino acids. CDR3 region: CASSLPGGTEAFF. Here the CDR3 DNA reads TGTGCCAGCAGCTTACCCGGGGGGACTGAAGCTTTCTTT. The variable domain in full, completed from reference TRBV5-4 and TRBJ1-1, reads ETGVTQSPTHLIKTRGQQVTLRCSSQSGHNTVSWYQQALGQGPQFIFQYYREEENGRGNFPPRFSGLQFPNYSSELNVNALELDDSALYLCASSLPGGTEAFFGQGTRLTVV.